This record concerns one T cell receptor beta chain sequence. Original processing methods: Scientists estimated how many nucleated cells there were by amplifying reference gene primers. This table comes from immunoSEQ multiplex PCR, and its TCRdb copy is limited to in-frame clones, with some not included. D and trimming were read from the DNA, whereas the V and J calls and clone size are those reported in that table. The sample contains some 210,000 clones, approximately 78% of which appear only once. The data were taken from a study of blood T cell repertoires in COVID-19. For the study at large: COVID-19 samples collected from the United States, Italy and Spain covered acute and convalescent phases. Sources were T cells, B-cell-depleted T cells, or PBMCs; the material itself was cDNA or gDNA.

The germline CDR1 and CDR2 sequences are SGDLS and YYNGEE. With 4 bases removed from V and 1 base from J, the gap between germline ends came to 13 bases. The CDR3 is made up of 15 amino acids. The sample taken for sequencing was peripheral blood. The clonotype originates from a woman aged 40 to 50 with acute or convalescent COVID-19. V gene TRBV9 combines with J gene TRBJ2-3; D call uncertain. The CDR3 is CASSPAAVRTDTQYF. The CDR3 DNA reads TGTGCCAGCAGCCCTGCGGCGGTACGCACAGATACGCAGTATTTT.